Described below is a single T cell receptor beta chain sequence and its context. Its specificity is unknown. CDR1 is GTSNPN and CDR2 is SVGIG in the germline V gene (reference sequence). V trimming: 5 bases; J trimming: 7 bases; junction bases outside the gene matches: 11. This CDR3 comprises 15 residues. These data originate in a study of radiotherapy plus CTLA-4 blockade in lung cancer. Across the study: There were objective responses in 18% of patients, and about 31% had disease control. Study results and limitations: Reported findings show early blood T cell clone dynamics, with interferon-beta, best predicted response.

Sequenced by immunoSEQ multiplex PCR; TCRdb stores in-frame clones only, minus some. The table lists tens of thousands of clones, 60% to 75% of them singletons. It was focal radiation plus CTLA-4 blockade with ipilimumab that patients with chemo-refractory metastatic non-small-cell lung cancer received. This material consisted of peripheral blood, taken from a patient treated with radiotherapy plus ipilimumab. The clonotype was recovered from a human donor with non-small cell lung cancer whose response to radiotherapy plus ipilimumab could not be evaluated. The chain uses TRBV30 and TRBJ2-1; 10 nucleotides match TRBD2. CDR3 sequence reads: CAWDPTSGMVNEQFF. The CDR3 DNA reads TGTGCCTGGGACCCAACTAGCGGGATGGTGAATGAGCAGTTCTTC.